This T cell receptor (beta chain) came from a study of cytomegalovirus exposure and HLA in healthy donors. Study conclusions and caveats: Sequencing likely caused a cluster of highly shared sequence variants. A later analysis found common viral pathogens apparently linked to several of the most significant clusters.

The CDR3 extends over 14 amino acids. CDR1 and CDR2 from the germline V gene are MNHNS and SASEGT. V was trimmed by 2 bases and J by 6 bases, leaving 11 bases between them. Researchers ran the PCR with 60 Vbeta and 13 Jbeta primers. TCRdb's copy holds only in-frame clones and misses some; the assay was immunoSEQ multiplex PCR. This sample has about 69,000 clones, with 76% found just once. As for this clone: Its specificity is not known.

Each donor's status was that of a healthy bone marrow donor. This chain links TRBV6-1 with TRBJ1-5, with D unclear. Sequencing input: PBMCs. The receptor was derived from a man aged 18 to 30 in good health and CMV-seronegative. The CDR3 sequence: CASSETGWGQPQHF. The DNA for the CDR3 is TGTGCCAGCAGTGAAACGGGGTGGGGTCAGCCCCAGCATTTT.